This T cell receptor beta chain was captured in a study of T cells after posttransplantation cyclophosphamide. Broader study findings: Donor-recipient repertoire similarity was low at 1-2 months, rising over year one.

Busulfan-fludarabine conditioning, marrow transplant, and cyclophosphamide on days +3 and +4 were administered. The protocol was immunoSEQ multiplex PCR, while the TCRdb copy is restricted to in-frame clones and leaves out a portion. Of around 17,000 clones detected, around 91% appear once; the ten largest clones hold roughly 0.58%. Only one count was recorded for this clone. Its antigen is unknown. Germline assignment: CDR1 PRHDT and CDR2 FYEKMQ (reference sequence). The CDR3 has 21 amino acids. V lost 1 base and J lost 4; bases outside the gene matches: 20. The clonotype was recovered from a male patient between 60 and 69 years old who received an allogeneic stem cell transplant from a related donor and was CMV-positive. Some T cells may originate from the graft donor. V and J are TRBV13 and TRBJ2-5; 11 nucleotides match TRBD1. Sequencing was performed on CD4+ T cells sorted from blood, taken after allogeneic stem cell transplant with posttransplant cyclophosphamide. CDR3: CASSLVPPKPSGQGARETQYF. CDR3 coding DNA: TGTGCCAGCAGCTTAGTACCCCCGAAACCCTCTGGACAGGGGGCTCGAGAGACCCAGTACTTC. Full variable domain (outside the CDR3, taken from reference TRBV13 and TRBJ2-5): AAGVIQSPRHLIKEKRETATLKCYPIPRHDTVYWYQQGPGQDPQFLISFYEKMQSDKGSIPDRFSAQQFSDYHSELNMSSLELGDSALYFCASSLVPPKPSGQGARETQYFGPGTRLLVL.